A selection of T cell receptor beta chains follows, all from one sample in a study of blood T cell repertoires in COVID-19. Libraries were prepared by immunoSEQ multiplex PCR; TCRdb keeps only in-frame clonotypes and omits some of them. Of roughly 32,000 clones listed, about 91% are singletons. The specimen was peripheral blood. These receptors were taken from a human donor in a cohort sampled during active COVID-19. Both conserved end residues are part of each CDR3.

j_call v_call cdr3_aa
TRBJ1-3 TRBV19 CASSILGGRNTIYF
TRBJ1-2 TRBV5-1 CASSLADGGRYGYTF
TRBJ1-3 TRBV5-4 CASSLGSGTHGNTIYF
TRBJ1-5 TRBV12-5 CASGSDYRGRNQPQHF
TRBJ1-5 TRBV30 CAWSGGRVGQPQHF
TRBJ1-4 TRBV4-1 CASSQGGTVLNEKLFF
TRBJ1-2 TRBV7-6 CASSLDQQDRRGYTF
TRBJ2-2 TRBV5-1 CASRAGSRDIYTGELFF
TRBJ2-5 TRBV7-2 CASNQGLVQETQYF
TRBJ2-1 TRBV19 CASRGLAGYNEQFF
TRBJ1-6 TRBV5-1 CASSSGTASNSPLHF
TRBJ1-2 TRBV10-3 CAISGDRYYGYTF
TRBJ2-1 TRBV19 CASSKGQGIEQFF
TRBJ2-6 TRBV11-2 CASSLRGHGANVLTF
TRBJ2-7 TRBV11-2 CASRTSFGGELDEQYF
TRBJ1-6 TRBV6-4 CASSGTGGSSPLHF
TRBJ2-3 TRBV2 CASKRRGGSTDTQYF
TRBJ1-2 TRBV10-2 CASSESGGRFGYTF
TRBJ2-1 TRBV7-3 CASSSPGISGEQFF
TRBJ2-7 TRBV20-1 CSASDSGGAPTGYEQYF
TRBJ1-1 TRBV11-2 CASSSEQGALAFF
TRBJ2-3 TRBV5-1 CASSGGGAGTDTQYF
TRBJ2-3 TRBV11-3 CASSLGQVGDTQYF
TRBJ1-6 TRBV6-1 CASSELGDSPLHF
TRBJ1-2 TRBV5-6 CASSLVLAGGDYGYTF
TRBJ1-1 TRBV19 CASRHLERGTEAFF
TRBJ1-2 TRBV6-6 CASSYGEGLGGYTF
TRBJ2-4 TRBV1 CTSSQPMTGVKNIQYF
TRBJ1-6 TRBV7-3 CASSRTGGLNSPLHF
TRBJ1-2 TRBV6-5 CASSRSGQHYGYTF
TRBJ2-7 TRBV6-5 CASSPPLAGTYEQYF
TRBJ1-1 TRBV10-3 CAISESAGARSTEAFF
TRBJ1-2 TRBV29-1 CSVSTVDLGYTF
TRBJ2-6 TRBV7-7 CASSQGPGAGANVLTF
TRBJ1-1 TRBV10-2 CASSDPGQGFRAFF
TRBJ1-2 TRBV7-6 CASSLGQGVDGYTF
TRBJ1-1 TRBV19 CASSISGPGEAFF
TRBJ2-2 TRBV9 CASSAHFTGELFF
TRBJ2-5 TRBV30 CAWSPRSAGETQYF
TRBJ1-5 TRBV7-2 CASRRGQGWNQPQHF
TRBJ2-3 TRBV7-2 CASSTRSGGGTDTQYF
TRBJ1-5 TRBV6-1 CASSEHSSLNQPQHF
TRBJ1-6 TRBV7-6 CASSSSIRAVGNSPLHF
TRBJ1-2 TRBV5-6 CASSRTDYGYTF
TRBJ2-7 TRBV7-2 CASSLASGLAGGYEQYF
TRBJ1-5 TRBV6-2/TRBV6-3 CASSQPNLGRGQPQHF
TRBJ2-2 TRBV3-1/TRBV3-2 CASSLGLAHTGELFF
TRBJ2-7 TRBV5-1 CASSLGGHNEQYF
TRBJ1-1 TRBV19 CASSIVDRGISEAFF
TRBJ2-2 TRBV5-4 CASSPGTGATTGELFF
TRBJ2-7 TRBV30 CAWSVGAIATDEQYF
TRBJ1-6 TRBV7-6 CASSSGQGDNSPLHF
TRBJ1-1 TRBV4-1 CASSHYLEAFF